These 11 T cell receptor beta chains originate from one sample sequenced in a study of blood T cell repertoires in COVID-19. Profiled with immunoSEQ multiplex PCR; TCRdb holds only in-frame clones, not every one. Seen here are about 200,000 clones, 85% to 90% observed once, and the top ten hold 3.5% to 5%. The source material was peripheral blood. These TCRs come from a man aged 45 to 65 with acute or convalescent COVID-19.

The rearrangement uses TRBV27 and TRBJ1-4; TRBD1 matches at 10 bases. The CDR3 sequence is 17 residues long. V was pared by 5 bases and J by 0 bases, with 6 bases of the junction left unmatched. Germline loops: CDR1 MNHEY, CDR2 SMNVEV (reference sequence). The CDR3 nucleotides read TGTGCCAGCAGTCCCTGGACAGGGGGGGCAACTAATGAAAAACTGTTTTTT. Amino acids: CASSPWTGGATNEKLFF.

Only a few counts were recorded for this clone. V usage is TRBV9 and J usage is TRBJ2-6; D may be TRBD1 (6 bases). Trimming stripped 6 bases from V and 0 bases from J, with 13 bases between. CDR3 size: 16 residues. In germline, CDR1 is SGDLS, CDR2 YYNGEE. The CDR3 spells CASNRVGDSGANVLTF. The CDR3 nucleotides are TGTGCCAGCAACAGGGTCGGAGACTCTGGGGCCAACGTCCTGACTTTC.

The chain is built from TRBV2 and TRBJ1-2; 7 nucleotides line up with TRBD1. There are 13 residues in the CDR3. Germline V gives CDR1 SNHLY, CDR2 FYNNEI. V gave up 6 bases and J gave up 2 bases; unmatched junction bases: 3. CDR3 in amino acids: CASRQGENYGYTF. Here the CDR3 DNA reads TGTGCCAGCAGGCAGGGGGAGAACTATGGCTACACCTTC.

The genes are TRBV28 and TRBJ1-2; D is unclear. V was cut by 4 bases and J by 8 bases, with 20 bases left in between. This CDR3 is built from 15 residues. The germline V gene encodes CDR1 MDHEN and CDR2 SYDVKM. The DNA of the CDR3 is TGTGCCAGCAGTTCTTCTCCCGGGGATGTGCGGGGCTACACCTTC. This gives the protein CASSSSPGDVRGYTF.

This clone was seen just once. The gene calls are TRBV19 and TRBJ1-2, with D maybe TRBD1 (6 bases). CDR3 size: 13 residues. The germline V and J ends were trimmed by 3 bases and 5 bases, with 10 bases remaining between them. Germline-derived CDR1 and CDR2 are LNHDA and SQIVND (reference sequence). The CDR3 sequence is CASSIDRRYGYTF. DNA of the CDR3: TGTGCCAGTAGTATTGACAGGAGATATGGCTACACCTTC.

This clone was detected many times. In nucleotides, the CDR3 is TGTGCCAGCAGTCTACAAACCCCAGGGGGTCAGCCCCAGCATTTT. It translates to CASSLQTPGGQPQHF. The chain is built from TRBV28 and TRBJ1-5, with 7 bases identical to TRBD1. Germline loops: CDR1 MDHEN, CDR2 SYDVKM. V lost 5 bases and J lost 6; bases outside the gene matches: 10. CDR3 length equals 15 residues.

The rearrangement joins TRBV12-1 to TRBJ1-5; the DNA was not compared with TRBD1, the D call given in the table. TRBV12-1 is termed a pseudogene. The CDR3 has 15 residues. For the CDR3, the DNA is TGTGCCAGCAGCACCTTACAGGGGAGCAATCAGCCCCAGCATTTT. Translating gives CASSTLQGSNQPQHF.

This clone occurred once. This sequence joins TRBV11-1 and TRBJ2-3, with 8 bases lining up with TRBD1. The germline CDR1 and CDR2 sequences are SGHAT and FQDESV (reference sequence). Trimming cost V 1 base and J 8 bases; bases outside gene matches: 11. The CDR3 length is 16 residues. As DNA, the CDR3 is TGTGCCAGCAGCTTAGTGGGCAGGGGGCAAGGAGGTACGCAGTATTTT. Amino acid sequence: CASSLVGRGQGGTQYF.

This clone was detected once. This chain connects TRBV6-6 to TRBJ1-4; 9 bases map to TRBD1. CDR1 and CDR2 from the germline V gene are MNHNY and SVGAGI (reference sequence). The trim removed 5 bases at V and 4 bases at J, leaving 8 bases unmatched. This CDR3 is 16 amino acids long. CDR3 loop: CASSPGQGFSNEKLFF. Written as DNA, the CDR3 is TGTGCCAGCAGTCCGGGACAGGGCTTCAGTAATGAAAAACTGTTTTTT.

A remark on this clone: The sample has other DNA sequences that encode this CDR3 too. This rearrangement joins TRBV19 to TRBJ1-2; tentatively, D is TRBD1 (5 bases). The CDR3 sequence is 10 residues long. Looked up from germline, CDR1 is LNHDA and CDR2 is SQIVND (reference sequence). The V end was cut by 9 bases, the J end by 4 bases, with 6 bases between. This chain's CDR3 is CASQGYGYTF. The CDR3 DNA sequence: TGTGCCAGCCAGGGCTATGGCTACACCTTC.

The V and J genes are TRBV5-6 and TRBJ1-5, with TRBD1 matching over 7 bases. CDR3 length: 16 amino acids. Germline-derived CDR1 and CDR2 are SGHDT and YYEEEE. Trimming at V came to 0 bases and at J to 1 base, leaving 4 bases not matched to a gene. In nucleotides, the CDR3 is TGTGCCAGCAGCTTGGCTGGGACAGCAAGCAATCAGCCCCAGCATTTT. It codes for CASSLAGTASNQPQHF.